The 8 T cell receptor beta chains below were found in one sample sequenced in a study of blood T cell repertoires in COVID-19. Profiling relied on immunoSEQ multiplex PCR, and the TCRdb table lists in-frame clones only, not all of them. Of about 200,000 clones in the sample, 85% were seen once. Sequencing was done on a sample of PBMCs or T cells enriched from blood (not recorded which). The origin of the receptors is a man between 40 and 49 years old who had recovered from COVID-19.

The rearrangement uses TRBV11-3 and TRBJ1-2, with unresolved D. Germline CDR1 reads SGHNT; CDR2 reads YENEEA. The CDR3 is 14 residues long. V lost 5 bases and J 7 bases, leaving 17 bases between the germline ends. The CDR3 nucleotides are TGTGCCAGCAGCCGAGGACGGCAGGAGGGTGGCTACACCTTC. It encodes CASSRGRQEGGYTF.

The rearrangement uses TRBV5-4 and TRBJ1-1; D is possibly TRBD1 (5 bases). Germline V CDR1 and CDR2: SGHNT, YYREEE (reference sequence). V lost 2 bases and J lost 2, with 10 bases in between. This CDR3 is 14 amino acids long. The DNA for the CDR3 is TGTGCCAGCAGCTTCTGGGGCGGAAACACTGAAGCTTTCTTT. It yields the protein CASSFWGGNTEAFF.

The chain has TRBV7-3 and TRBJ2-5; the D gene is possibly TRBD1 (6 bases). CDR1 SGHTA and CDR2 FQGTGA come from the germline V gene. CDR3 length: 16 residues. V lost 0 bases, J lost 2 bases, and 13 bases lay in between. Here the CDR3 reads CASSLTGPTGQETQYF. CDR3 in DNA: TGTGCCAGCAGCTTAACGGGCCCGACAGGACAAGAGACCCAGTACTTC. The full variable domain, rest sourced from reference TRBV7-3 and TRBJ2-5, is GAGVSQTPSNKVTEKGKYVELRCDPISGHTALYWYRQSLGQGPEFLIYFQGTGAADDSGLPNDRFFAVRPEGSVSTLKIQRTERGDSAVYLCASSLTGPTGQETQYFGPGTRLLVL.

This chain joins TRBV6-6 and TRBJ1-1; no definite D call. Trimming left V 7 bases short and J 5 bases short, with 17 bases between. The germline V gene encodes CDR1 MNHNY and CDR2 SVGAGI (reference sequence). This CDR3 comprises 14 residues. The CDR3 loop reads CASTLTMGETEAFF. Here the CDR3 DNA reads TGTGCCAGCACCCTGACAATGGGTGAGACTGAAGCTTTCTTT.

In its sample, this clone was seen once. The chain carries TRBV9 and TRBJ2-7; 14 positions agree with TRBD2. This CDR3 region has 16 residues. The trim removed 4 bases at V and 5 bases at J, leaving 8 bases unmatched. The germline gives CDR1 SGDLS, CDR2 YYNGEE. CDR3: CASSTDGTSGRNEQYF. DNA of the CDR3: TGTGCCAGCAGCACCGATGGGACTAGCGGGAGAAACGAGCAGTACTTC.

The chain carries TRBV5-4 and TRBJ2-5; the D gene is possibly TRBD2 (5 bases). The germline V gene encodes CDR1 SGHNT and CDR2 YYREEE (reference sequence). Trimming stripped 3 bases from V and 2 bases from J, with 11 bases between. This CDR3 is 14 amino acids long. This CDR3 is CASSSSAVQETQYF. The CDR3 DNA reads TGTGCCAGCAGCTCATCAGCGGTACAAGAGACCCAGTACTTC.

This clone has just a few counts. The J gene is TRBJ2-7, the V gene TRBV7-9; 8 bases align to TRBD1. The CDR3 has 15 residues. J gave up 5 bases and V 5 bases, and 11 bases lay outside the gene matches. Germline CDR1 reads SEHNR; CDR2 reads FQNEAQ (reference sequence). DNA for the CDR3: TGTGCCAGCAGCCGGGACAGGAAAATCAATCACGAGCAGTACTTC. This sequence encodes CASSRDRKINHEQYF. Together with reference TRBV7-9 and TRBJ2-7, the CDR3 gives the full variable domain: DTGVSQNPRHKITKRGQNVTFRCDPISEHNRLYWYRQTLGQGPEFLTYFQNEAQLEKSRLLSDRFSAERPKGSFSTLEIQRTEQGDSAMYLCASSRDRKINHEQYFGPGTRLTVT.

V and J are TRBV19 and TRBJ2-7; 9 bases agree with TRBD2. Germline loops: CDR1 LNHDA, CDR2 SQIVND (reference sequence). This CDR3 comprises 15 residues. The J segment lost 2 bases and the V segment lost 5 bases, leaving 7 bases of the junction unmatched. CDR3 nucleotide sequence: TGTGCCAGTAGTCCGACGGGACTAGCAGCCTACGAGCAGTACTTC. Protein product: CASSPTGLAAYEQYF.